Listed below are T cell receptor beta chains from one sample, sequenced in a study of cytomegalovirus exposure and HLA in healthy donors. Clones were read by immunoSEQ multiplex PCR, and TCRdb kept only the in-frame ones, dropping some. Of some 140,000 clones listed, roughly three quarters are singletons. Sequencing was done on a sample of PBMCs. The origin of the receptors is a man aged 35-49 years in good health and CMV-seronegative. CDR3s include the opening cysteine and the closing phenylalanine or tryptophan. A D gene is named only where the DNA matches it firmly. Expanded clones are given a class, and other clones once, few, many or no size at all.

CDR3 protein,CDR3 DNA,V gene,J gene,clone size,D gene
CASSGQGLTGELFF,TGTGCCAGCAGCGGACAGGGGCTCACCGGGGAGCTGTTTTTT,TRBV5-4,TRBJ2-2,-,TRBD1
CASSPTGGLVQPQHF,TGTGCCAGCAGCCCGACAGGGGGCTTAGTTCAGCCCCAGCATTTT,TRBV27,TRBJ1-5,few,TRBD1
CASSKEIAAEEETQYF,TGTGCCAGCAGCAAAGAAATTGCCGCCGAGGAAGAGACCCAGTACTTC,TRBV21-1,TRBJ2-5,-,-
CATYADSKFGYTF,TGTGCCACCTACGCGGACAGCAAATTTGGCTACACCTTC,TRBV5-6,TRBJ1-2,few,-
CASRNLAQNFNTGELFF,TGTGCCAGCAGAAATCTAGCGCAGAACTTTAACACCGGGGAGCTGTTTTTT,TRBV27,TRBJ2-2,-,-
CASSLQGQGNGYEQYF,TGTGCCAGCAGCTTACAAGGCCAGGGGAATGGCTACGAGCAGTACTTC,TRBV7-2,TRBJ2-7,-,-
CASSQDARGHEKLFF,TGCGCCAGCAGCCAAGACGCCAGGGGGCATGAAAAACTGTTTTTT,TRBV4-1,TRBJ1-4,-,TRBD1
CASSPHPGQVMSLSYEQYF,TGTGCCAGCAGCCCACACCCGGGACAGGTGATGTCTCTCTCCTACGAGCAGTACTTC,TRBV9,TRBJ2-7,-,TRBD1
CASRPGGFTEAFF,TGTGCCAGCCGCCCAGGGGGTTTCACTGAAGCTTTCTTT,TRBV6-6,TRBJ1-1,-,TRBD1
CASSLGTSGANPTDTQYF,TGTGCCAGCAGCCTCGGGACTAGCGGGGCGAACCCCACAGATACGCAGTATTTT,TRBV11-3,TRBJ2-3,-,TRBD2
CAWSVAGRGGLAEQYF,TGTGCCTGGAGTGTGGCCGGCCGCGGGGGGCTTGCCGAGCAGTACTTC,TRBV30,TRBJ2-7,-,TRBD2
CAWSVTGTYEQYF,TGTGCCTGGAGTGTAACAGGGACCTACGAGCAGTACTTC,TRBV30,TRBJ2-7,once,-
CASSPTVGVETQYF,TGTGCCAGCAGCCCGACGGTCGGGGTAGAGACCCAGTACTTC,TRBV5-6,TRBJ2-5,-,-
CASSPPGQGGEKLFF,TGTGCCAGCTCACCACCGGGACAGGGGGGTGAAAAACTGTTTTTT,TRBV18,TRBJ1-4,few,TRBD1
CASSFGQGKEETQYF,TGTGCCAGCAGCTTCGGACAGGGGAAGGAGGAGACCCAGTACTTC,TRBV5-8,TRBJ2-5,-,TRBD1
CASSRDISTDTQYF,TGTGCCAGCAGCAGAGACATCAGCACAGATACGCAGTATTTT,TRBV7-9,TRBJ2-3,-,-
CASRNFAGRGGETQYF,TGCGCCAGCAGGAATTTTGCGGGCAGGGGTGGGGAGACCCAGTACTTC,TRBV5-1,TRBJ2-5,-,-
CASSLLGQSSYNEQFF,TGTGCCAGCAGTCTACTCGGACAGAGCTCCTACAATGAGCAGTTCTTC,TRBV28,TRBJ2-1,-,-
CASSGARASCYNEQFF,TGCGCCAGCAGTGGGGCTAGGGCTAGCTGCTACAATGAGCAGTTCTTC,TRBV10-1,TRBJ2-1,-,-
CASGTQGLEPQHF,TGTGCCAGCGGAACACAGGGTTTGGAGCCCCAGCATTTT,TRBV9,TRBJ1-5,-,-
CAIGTGNEKLFF,TGTGCCATCGGGACAGGGAATGAAAAACTGTTTTTT,TRBV10-3,TRBJ1-4,once,TRBD1
CASSPGGWTYNEQFF,TGTGCCAGCAGCCCCGGGGGTTGGACTTACAATGAGCAGTTCTTC,TRBV7-8,TRBJ2-1,-,-
CASRRSGANVLTF,TGTGCCAGCAGGCGCTCTGGGGCCAACGTCCTGACTTTC,TRBV6-5,TRBJ2-6,-,-
CASSQGSRKLFF,TGTGCCAGCAGTCAGGGCTCGAGAAAACTGTTTTTT,TRBV28,TRBJ1-4,once,-
CASRAGVHEQYF,TGTGCCAGCAGGGCAGGGGTCCACGAGCAGTACTTC,TRBV5-6,TRBJ2-7,-,-
CAIRKAGGLETQYF,TGTGCCATCAGAAAAGCGGGAGGGCTAGAGACCCAGTACTTC,TRBV10-3,TRBJ2-5,-,TRBD2
CAWRETTTGDTQYF,TGTGCCTGGAGGGAGACTACTACCGGGGATACGCAGTATTTT,TRBV30,TRBJ2-3,-,-
CASSRFSGSKSHEQYF,TGCGCCAGCAGCCGCTTTAGCGGGAGCAAATCTCACGAGCAGTACTTC,TRBV4-3,TRBJ2-7,-,TRBD2
CASSDVAGGRNEQFF,TGTGCCAGCAGTGATGTGGCGGGGGGGCGGAATGAGCAGTTCTTC,TRBV2,TRBJ2-1,once,TRBD2
CASYQRAGYEQYF,TGTGCCAGCTACCAGCGGGCAGGCTACGAGCAGTACTTC,TRBV6-1,TRBJ2-7,-,-
CASSLRFGGASSYEQYF,TGTGCCAGCAGTCTAAGGTTCGGGGGGGCCAGCTCCTACGAGCAGTACTTC,TRBV7-2,TRBJ2-7,-,TRBD2